Listed here are 22 T cell receptor beta chains from one sample, sequenced in a study of cytomegalovirus exposure and HLA in healthy donors. Vbeta (60) and Jbeta (13) primers were used in the PCR. Only in-frame clones appear in the TCRdb table, and some are missing; sequencing was by immunoSEQ multiplex PCR. The sample carries 150,000 to 200,000 clones, roughly 87% recorded once. Sequenced sample: PBMCs. The source is a girl under three years old in good health and CMV-seronegative.

The rearrangement uses TRBV4-1 and TRBJ2-3; D gene uncertain. Germline lookup yields CDR1 MGHRA and CDR2 YSYEKL. This CDR3 contains 11 residues. Trimming cost V 1 base and J 9 bases, with 5 bases left between them. The CDR3, as DNA: TGCGCCAGCAGCCAAGCCCAAACGCAGTATTTT. As protein: CASSQAQTQYF.

The chain links TRBV15 to TRBJ1-1, with 7 bases identical to TRBD1. Per the germline V gene, CDR1 is LNHNV and CDR2 is YYDKDF (reference sequence). V trimming: 0 bases; J trimming: 4 bases; junction bases outside the gene matches: 11. The CDR3 is 17 residues long. For the CDR3, the DNA is TGTGCCACCAGCAGAGATCGCCAGGGGGAATGGGGCACTGAAGCTTTCTTT. This gives the protein CATSRDRQGEWGTEAFF. Based on the CDR3 plus reference TRBV15 and TRBJ1-1, the full variable domain is DAMVIQNPRYQVTQFGKPVTLSCSQTLNHNVMYWYQQKSSQAPKLLFHYYDKDFNNEADTPDNFQSRRPNTSFCFLDIRSPGLGDTAMYLCATSRDRQGEWGTEAFFGQGTRLTVV.

V is TRBV30 and J is TRBJ1-2; D uncertain. CDR3 length: 12 residues. The V gene's germline CDR1 is GTSNPN and CDR2 SVGIG (reference sequence). V was shortened by 4 bases and J by 0 bases, with 6 bases between the two germline ends. The CDR3 protein is CAWNQANYGYTF. CDR3 DNA sequence: TGTGCCTGGAATCAGGCTAACTATGGCTACACCTTC.

V usage is TRBV5-1 and J usage is TRBJ2-1, with a possible D match to TRBD1 (6 bases). CDR1 SGHRS and CDR2 YFSETQ come from the germline V gene. With 0 bases removed from V and 2 bases from J, the gap between germline ends came to 9 bases. The CDR3 runs 15 residues. CDR3 in DNA: TGCGCCAGCAGCTTGGCAGGGGTTGCCTACAATGAGCAGTTCTTC. Its translation is CASSLAGVAYNEQFF.

J is TRBJ1-3 and V is TRBV5-5; D possibly corresponds to TRBD1 (6 bases). CDR1 SGHKS and CDR2 YYEKEE come from the germline V gene (reference sequence). The CDR3 extends over 14 amino acids. V dropped 0 bases and J dropped 4 bases, with 8 bases sitting between them. The CDR3, as DNA: TGTGCCAGCAGCTTGGCCAGGGGCGGAAACACCATATATTTT. This codes for CASSLARGGNTIYF.

This rearrangement joins TRBV7-9 to TRBJ2-1; no definite D call. Germline CDR1 reads SEHNR; CDR2 reads FQNEAQ (reference sequence). CDR3 length equals 11 residues. V lost 10 bases and J 3 bases, leaving 7 bases between the germline ends. The CDR3, as DNA: TGTGCCATTAGAGTCTACAATGAGCAGTTCTTC. This sequence encodes CAIRVYNEQFF. The full variable domain, with the rest looked up from reference TRBV7-9 and TRBJ2-1, is DTGVSQNPRHKITKRGQNVTFRCDPISEHNRLYWYRQTLGQGPEFLTYFQNEAQLEKSRLLSDRFSAERPKGSFSTLEIQRTEQGDSAMYLCAIRVYNEQFFGPGTRLTVL.

The chain couples TRBV7-9 to TRBJ1-5; maybe TRBD1 (5 bases). This CDR3 spans 14 amino acids. Trimming pared 5 bases from V and 6 bases from J, leaving 14 bases between. Germline V gene lookup returns CDR1 SEHNR and CDR2 FQNEAQ (reference sequence). In nucleotides, the CDR3 is TGTGCCAGCAGCGGGGCGGGGGAGGGTCAGCCCCAGCATTTT. It codes for CASSGAGEGQPQHF.

The chain links TRBV7-7 to TRBJ2-6; a possible D gene is TRBD1 (5 bases). This CDR3 region has 13 residues. Trimming took 5 bases from V and 10 from J, leaving 12 bases between them. In germline, CDR1 is SSHAT, CDR2 FNYEAQ (reference sequence). CDR3 region: CASSPPGQNVLTF. The CDR3 DNA follows: TGTGCCAGCAGCCCCCCCGGACAAAACGTCCTGACTTTC.

V gene TRBV6-5 combines with J gene TRBJ2-2; 7 bases are a match to TRBD2. Germline V lookup: CDR1 MNHEY, CDR2 SVGAGI. The CDR3 is made up of 13 amino acids. V shed 6 bases, J shed 7 bases, and the junction held 5 bases outside the gene matches. CDR3 sequence: CASRVGGIGELFF. As DNA, the CDR3 is TGTGCCAGCAGGGTCGGGGGGATCGGGGAGCTGTTTTTT.

The CDR3 spells CASSIVLGRERANNEQFF. CDR3 coding DNA: TGTGCCAGTAGTATAGTTCTTGGGCGGGAGAGGGCAAACAATGAGCAGTTCTTC. The gene calls are TRBV19 and TRBJ2-1, with 7 bases fitting TRBD2. CDR1 is LNHDA and CDR2 is SQIVND in the germline V gene (reference sequence). J lost 5 bases, V lost 1 base, and 14 bases had no gene match. CDR3 length: 18 amino acids. The variable domain in full, with the rest retrieved from reference TRBV19 and TRBJ2-1, is DGGITQSPKYLFRKEGQNVTLSCEQNLNHDAMYWYRQDPGQGLRLIYYSQIVNDFQKGDIAEGYSVSREKKESFPLTVTSAQKNPTAFYLCASSIVLGRERANNEQFFGPGTRLTVL.

CDR3 sequence: CASSLHNEQFF. For the CDR3, the DNA is TGTGCCAGCAGCCTCCACAATGAGCAGTTCTTC. This rearrangement joins TRBV9 to TRBJ2-1; no reliable D call. This CDR3 has 11 residues. Germline CDR1 reads SGDLS; CDR2 reads YYNGEE. V lost 4 bases and J 5 bases, leaving 4 bases between the germline ends.

V gene TRBV2 combines with J gene TRBJ1-2; TRBD1 matches 8 bases. This CDR3 is 14 amino acids long. Germline CDR1 reads SNHLY; CDR2 reads FYNNEI. Trimming cost V 7 bases and J 4 bases; bases outside gene matches: 8. CDR3 protein: CASKDGQGSYGYTF. The DNA for the CDR3 is TGTGCCAGCAAAGACGGACAGGGTAGCTATGGCTACACCTTC.

The chain links TRBV11-2 to TRBJ2-1; 7 bases align to TRBD2. Trimming cost V 5 bases and J 8 bases; bases outside gene matches: 15. The germline CDR1 and CDR2 sequences are SGHAT and FQNNGV. The CDR3 is made up of 16 amino acids. The chain's CDR3 is CASSRMGGPLVDEQFF. CDR3 nucleotide sequence: TGTGCCAGCAGCCGGATGGGAGGGCCCCTCGTCGATGAGCAGTTCTTC. Together with reference TRBV11-2 and TRBJ2-1, the CDR3 gives the full variable domain: EAGVAQSPRYKIIEKRQSVAFWCNPISGHATLYWYQQILGQGPKLLIQFQNNGVVDDSQLPKDRFSAERLKGVDSTLKIQPAKLEDSAVYLCASSRMGGPLVDEQFFGPGTRLTVL.

The chain has TRBV7-9 and TRBJ1-1; D is possibly TRBD1 (6 bases). Germline loops: CDR1 SEHNR, CDR2 FQNEAQ (reference sequence). The CDR3 extends over 15 amino acids. V lost 0 bases and J 4 bases, leaving 12 bases between the germline ends. The CDR3 DNA follows: TGTGCCAGCAGCTTAGCGAGGGAGGGGGGCACTGAAGCTTTCTTT. The encoded protein is CASSLAREGGTEAFF.

The chain recombines TRBV27 with TRBJ2-3; TRBD1 aligns across 7 bases. Germline CDR1 reads MNHEY; CDR2 reads SMNVEV (reference sequence). This CDR3 has 15 amino acids. V was pared by 7 bases and J by 0 bases, with 7 bases of the junction left unmatched. The CDR3 reads CASTQTGPSTDTQYF. DNA for the CDR3: TGTGCCAGCACCCAGACAGGGCCAAGCACAGATACGCAGTATTTT.

The chain uses TRBV2 and TRBJ2-1; no reliable D call. Germline V gives CDR1 SNHLY, CDR2 FYNNEI. The CDR3 loop spans 15 amino acids. V lost 4 bases and J 3 bases, leaving 13 bases between the germline ends. The CDR3 nucleotides are TGTGCCAGCAGTGTTTCCGGGTCCTACTACAATGAGCAGTTCTTC. Protein sequence: CASSVSGSYYNEQFF.

J is TRBJ2-5 and V is TRBV5-1; D might be TRBD2 (6 bases). The germline gives CDR1 SGHRS, CDR2 YFSETQ. This CDR3 region has 15 residues. V was trimmed by 2 bases and J by 3 bases, leaving 14 bases between them. This CDR3 reads CASSFLGGREETQYF. Written as DNA, the CDR3 is TGCGCCAGCAGCTTCCTCGGAGGGCGGGAAGAGACCCAGTACTTC.

For this clone: An end of the junction differs from the germline gene, which may be a read error. J is TRBJ2-3 and V is TRBV7-9; 8 bases match TRBD2. This CDR3 comprises 17 residues. Germline CDR1 reads SEHNR; CDR2 reads FQNEAQ (reference sequence). CDR3 residues: CSSSPWGGLALTDTQYF. DNA of the CDR3: TGTTCCAGCAGCCCTTGGGGCGGACTAGCCCTCACAGATACGCAGTATTTT.

The chain recombines TRBV14 with TRBJ2-3; D unclear. The CDR3 is 11 amino acids. V dropped 0 bases and J dropped 10 bases, with 5 bases sitting between them. Germline loops: CDR1 SGHDN, CDR2 FVKESK. The CDR3 is CASSQDLSQYF. The CDR3 DNA sequence: TGTGCCAGCAGCCAAGATCTTTCGCAGTATTTT.

J is TRBJ2-7 and V is TRBV4-1, with TRBD2 as a possible D gene (6 bases). V was trimmed by 2 bases and J by 4 bases, leaving 15 bases between them. The CDR3 covers 15 residues. CDR1 is MGHRA, CDR2 YSYEKL, per germline. The CDR3 region is CASSQRRDSPYEQYF. The CDR3 DNA reads TGCGCCAGCAGCCAAAGGCGGGACTCTCCTTACGAGCAGTACTTC.

The sample holds a few counts of this clone. The CDR3 sequence: CASSVDRNNQPQHF. CDR3 DNA sequence: TGTGCCAGCAGCGTGGACAGAAACAATCAGCCCCAGCATTTT. The chain couples TRBV2 to TRBJ1-5; D perhaps matches TRBD1 (6 bases). CDR1 SNHLY and CDR2 FYNNEI come from the germline V gene. This CDR3 region has 14 residues. Trimming stripped 6 bases from V and 3 bases from J, with 12 bases between.

The CDR3 loop is CASSLYQNAYGYTF. As DNA, the CDR3 is TGTGCCAGCAGCTTGTATCAGAACGCCTATGGCTACACCTTC. The chain uses TRBV5-6 and TRBJ1-2; D unresolved. There are 14 residues in the CDR3. Per the germline V gene, CDR1 is SGHDT and CDR2 is YYEEEE. The V end lost 1 base, the J end lost 4 bases, and 11 bases lay between the germline ends.